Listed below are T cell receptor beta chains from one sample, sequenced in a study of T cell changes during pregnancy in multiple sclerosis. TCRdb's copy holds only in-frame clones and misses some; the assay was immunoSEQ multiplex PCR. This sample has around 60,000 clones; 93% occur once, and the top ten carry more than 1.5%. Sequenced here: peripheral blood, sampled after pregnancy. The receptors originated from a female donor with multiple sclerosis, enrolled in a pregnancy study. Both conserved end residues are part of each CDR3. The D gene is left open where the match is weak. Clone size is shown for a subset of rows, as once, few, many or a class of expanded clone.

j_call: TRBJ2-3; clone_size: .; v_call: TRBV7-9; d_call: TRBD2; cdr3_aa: CASSFSGSGTDTQYF; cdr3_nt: TGTGCCAGCAGCTTTAGCGGGAGTGGCACAGATACGCAGTATTTT
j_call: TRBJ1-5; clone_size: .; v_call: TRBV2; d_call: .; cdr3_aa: CASTMGGPEPQHF; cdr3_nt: TGTGCCAGCACGATGGGGGGGCCAGAGCCCCAGCATTTT
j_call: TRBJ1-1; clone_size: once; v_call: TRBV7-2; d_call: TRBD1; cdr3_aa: CASSLRQGNTEAFF; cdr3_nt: TGTGCCAGCAGCCTAAGACAGGGGAACACTGAAGCTTTCTTT
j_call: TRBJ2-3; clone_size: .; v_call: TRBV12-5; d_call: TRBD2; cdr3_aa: CASGWREVDTQYF; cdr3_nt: TGTGCTAGTGGGTGGCGGGAGGTGGATACGCAGTATTTT
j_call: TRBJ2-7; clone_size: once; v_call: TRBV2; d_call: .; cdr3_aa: CASTPRRETYEQYF; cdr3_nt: TGTGCCAGCACCCCTAGGCGGGAAACCTACGAGCAGTACTTC
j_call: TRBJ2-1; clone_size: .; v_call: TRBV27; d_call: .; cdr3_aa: CASSLSPASSYNEQFF; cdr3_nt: TGTGCCAGCAGTTTATCCCCGGCTAGCTCCTACAATGAGCAGTTCTTC
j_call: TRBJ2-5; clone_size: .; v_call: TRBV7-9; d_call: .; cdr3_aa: CASSLTAAAQETQYF; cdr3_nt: TGTGCCAGCAGCTTAACGGCGGCAGCACAAGAGACCCAGTACTTC
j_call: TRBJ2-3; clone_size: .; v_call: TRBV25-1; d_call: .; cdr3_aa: CASSESVTQYF; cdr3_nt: TGTGCCAGCAGTGAGTCGGTGACGCAGTATTTT
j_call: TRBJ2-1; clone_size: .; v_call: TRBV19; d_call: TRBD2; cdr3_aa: CASSIGRTSGNYNEQFF; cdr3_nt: TGTGCCAGTAGTATTGGTAGGACTAGCGGGAACTACAATGAGCAGTTCTTC
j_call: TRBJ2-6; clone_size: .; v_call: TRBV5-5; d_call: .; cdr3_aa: CASSRQGTGANVLTF; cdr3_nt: TGTGCCAGCAGCCGCCAGGGGACTGGGGCCAACGTCCTGACTTTC
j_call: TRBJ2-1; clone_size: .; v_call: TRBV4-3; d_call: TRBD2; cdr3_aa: CASSQFRLAGVSGLEQFF; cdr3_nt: TGCGCCAGCAGCCAATTTCGACTAGCGGGAGTCTCAGGACTTGAGCAGTTCTTC
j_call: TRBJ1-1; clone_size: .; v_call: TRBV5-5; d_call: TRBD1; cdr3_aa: CASSFWGQGSVGTEAFF; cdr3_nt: TGTGCCAGCAGCTTTTGGGGACAGGGAAGCGTTGGGACTGAAGCTTTCTTT
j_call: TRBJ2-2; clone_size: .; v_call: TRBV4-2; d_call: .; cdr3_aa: CASSQEVSVDTGELFF; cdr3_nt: TGTGCCAGCAGCCAAGAGGTTAGCGTAGACACCGGGGAGCTGTTTTTT
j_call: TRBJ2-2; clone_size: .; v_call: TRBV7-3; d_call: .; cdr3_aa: CASSLKASRDTGELFF; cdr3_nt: TGTGCCAGCAGCTTAAAGGCTAGTCGGGACACCGGGGAGCTGTTTTTT
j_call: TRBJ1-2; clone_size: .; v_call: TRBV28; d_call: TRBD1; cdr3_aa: CASSLDRGNGYTF; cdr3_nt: TGTGCCAGCAGTTTAGACAGGGGAAATGGCTACACCTTC
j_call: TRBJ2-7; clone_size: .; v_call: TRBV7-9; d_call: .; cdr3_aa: CASSNRDSNYEQYF; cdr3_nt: TGTGCCAGCAGCAACCGGGACTCTAACTACGAGCAGTACTTC
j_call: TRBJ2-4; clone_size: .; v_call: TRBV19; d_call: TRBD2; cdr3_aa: CASSIGGGRASSAKNIQYF; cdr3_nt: TGTGCCAGTAGTATAGGGGGCGGGAGGGCCTCTTCAGCCAAAAACATTCAGTACTTC
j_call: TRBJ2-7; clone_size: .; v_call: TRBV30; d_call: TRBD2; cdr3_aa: CAWTSGLAYEQYF; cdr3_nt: TGTGCCTGGACCTCCGGACTAGCCTACGAGCAGTACTTC
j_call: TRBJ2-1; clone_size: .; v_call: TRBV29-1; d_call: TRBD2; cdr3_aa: CSVGTSAPGVDEQFF; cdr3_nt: TGCAGCGTGGGGACTAGCGCTCCTGGGGTCGATGAGCAGTTCTTC
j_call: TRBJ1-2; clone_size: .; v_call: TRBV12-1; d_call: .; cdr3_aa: CASSGLTVRYGYTF; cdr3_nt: TGTGCCAGCAGCGGCTTGACAGTTCGGTATGGCTACACCTTC
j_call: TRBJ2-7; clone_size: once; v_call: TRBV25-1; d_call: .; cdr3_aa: CASSEGGLSTYEQYF; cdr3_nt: TGTGCCAGCAGTGAGGGAGGACTATCCACCTACGAGCAGTACTTC
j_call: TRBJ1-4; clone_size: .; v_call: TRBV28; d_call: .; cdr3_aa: CASSLRGEKLFF; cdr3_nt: TGTGCCAGCAGTCTCCGGGGTGAAAAACTGTTTTTT
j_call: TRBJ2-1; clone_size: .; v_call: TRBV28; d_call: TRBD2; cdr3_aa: CASTVTGTSNEQFF; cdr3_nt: TGTGCCAGCACCGTAACCGGGACTAGCAATGAGCAGTTCTTC
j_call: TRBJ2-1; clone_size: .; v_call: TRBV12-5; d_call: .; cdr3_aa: CASGLTSAAGSLEQFF; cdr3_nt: TGTGCTAGTGGTTTAACATCCGCGGCGGGATCTCTTGAGCAGTTCTTC
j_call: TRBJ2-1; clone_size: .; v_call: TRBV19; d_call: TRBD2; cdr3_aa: CASNAGDSTYNEQFF; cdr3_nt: TGTGCCAGTAATGCGGGAGACTCTACCTACAATGAGCAGTTCTTC
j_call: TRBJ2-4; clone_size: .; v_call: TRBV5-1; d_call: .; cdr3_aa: CASSLGRIIIPGAKNIQYF; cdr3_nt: TGCGCCAGCAGCTTGGGACGAATAATCATCCCCGGGGCCAAAAACATTCAGTACTTC
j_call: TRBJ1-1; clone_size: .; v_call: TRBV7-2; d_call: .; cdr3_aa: CASSLNTRTEAFF; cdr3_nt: TGTGCCAGCAGCCTTAACACCCGCACTGAAGCTTTCTTT